This record looks at one T cell receptor (beta chain) sequence and its context. Its antigen is not identified. Both 60 Vbeta primers and 13 Jbeta primers went into the PCR. Here immunoSEQ multiplex PCR was the method, and the copy in TCRdb shows in-frame clones only, minus some. The data contain 130,000 or so clones, 60% to 80% of them singletons. The donors comprised healthy bone marrow donors. This specimen belongs to a study of cytomegalovirus exposure and HLA in healthy donors. Whole-study results and caveats: Altogether, 164 TCR beta chains were recorded as cytomegalovirus-associated. Analyzed later, association rates of TCRs varied across HLA loci, with DRB1 most and HLA-C fewest.

The sequenced sample was PBMCs. This receptor was identified in a male donor in good health and CMV-seronegative.

For the CDR3, the DNA is TGTGCCAGCAGCGGCGGAACGGACAGGGTTGGCAAAAACATTCAGTACTTC. Residues: CASSGGTDRVGKNIQYF. The chain is built from TRBV5-4 and TRBJ2-4; TRBD1 aligns across 8 bases. Germline assignment: CDR1 SGHNT and CDR2 YYREEE (reference sequence). V trimming: 4 bases; J trimming: 3 bases; junction bases outside the gene matches: 12. The CDR3 length is 17 residues. The full variable domain, completed using reference TRBV5-4 and TRBJ2-4, is ETGVTQSPTHLIKTRGQQVTLRCSSQSGHNTVSWYQQALGQGPQFIFQYYREEENGRGNFPPRFSGLQFPNYSSELNVNALELDDSALYLCASSGGTDRVGKNIQYFGAGTRLSVL.